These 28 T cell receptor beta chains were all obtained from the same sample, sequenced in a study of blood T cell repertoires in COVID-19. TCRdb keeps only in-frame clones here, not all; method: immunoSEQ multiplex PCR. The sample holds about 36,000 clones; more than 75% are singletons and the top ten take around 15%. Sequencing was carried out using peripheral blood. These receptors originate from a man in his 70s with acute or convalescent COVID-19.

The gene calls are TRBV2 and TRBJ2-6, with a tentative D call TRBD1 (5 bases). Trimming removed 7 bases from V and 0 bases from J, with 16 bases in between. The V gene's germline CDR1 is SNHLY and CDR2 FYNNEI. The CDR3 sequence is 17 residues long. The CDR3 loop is CASNLRGRSSGANVLTF. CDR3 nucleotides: TGTGCCAGCAATTTAAGGGGTAGGAGCTCTGGGGCCAACGTCCTGACTTTC.

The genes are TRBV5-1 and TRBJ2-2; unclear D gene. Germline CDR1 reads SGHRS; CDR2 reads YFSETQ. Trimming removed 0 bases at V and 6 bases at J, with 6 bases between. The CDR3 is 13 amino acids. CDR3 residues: CASSLDLPGELFF. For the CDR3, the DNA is TGCGCCAGCAGCTTGGACTTGCCCGGGGAGCTGTTTTTT.

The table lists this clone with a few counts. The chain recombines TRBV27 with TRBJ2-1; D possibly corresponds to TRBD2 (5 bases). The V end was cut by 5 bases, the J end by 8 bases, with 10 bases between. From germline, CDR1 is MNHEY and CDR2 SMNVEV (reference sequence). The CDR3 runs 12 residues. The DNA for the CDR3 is TGTGCCAGCAGTGTTGGAGCGGATGAGCAGTTCTTC. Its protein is CASSVGADEQFF.

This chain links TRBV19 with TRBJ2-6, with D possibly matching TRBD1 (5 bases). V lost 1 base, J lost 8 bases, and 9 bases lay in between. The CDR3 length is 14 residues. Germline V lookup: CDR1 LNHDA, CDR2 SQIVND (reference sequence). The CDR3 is CASSIGAGTNVLTF. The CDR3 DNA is TGTGCCAGTAGTATAGGAGCAGGGACCAACGTCCTGACTTTC. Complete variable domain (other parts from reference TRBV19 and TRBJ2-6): DGGITQSPKYLFRKEGQNVTLSCEQNLNHDAMYWYRQDPGQGLRLIYYSQIVNDFQKGDIAEGYSVSREKKESFPLTVTSAQKNPTAFYLCASSIGAGTNVLTFGAGSRLTVL.

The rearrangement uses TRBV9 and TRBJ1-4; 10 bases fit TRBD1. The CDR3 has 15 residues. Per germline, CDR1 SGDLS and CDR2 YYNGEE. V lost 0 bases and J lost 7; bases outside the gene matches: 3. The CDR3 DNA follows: TGTGCCAGCAGCGTAGGGGACAGGGGAGGTGAAAAACTGTTTTTT. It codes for CASSVGDRGGEKLFF. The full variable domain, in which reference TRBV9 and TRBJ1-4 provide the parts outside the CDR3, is DSGVTQTPKHLITATGQRVTLRCSPRSGDLSVYWYQQSLDQGLQFLIQYYNGEERAKGNILERFSAQQFPDLHSELNLSSLELGDSALYFCASSVGDRGGEKLFFGSGTQLSVL.

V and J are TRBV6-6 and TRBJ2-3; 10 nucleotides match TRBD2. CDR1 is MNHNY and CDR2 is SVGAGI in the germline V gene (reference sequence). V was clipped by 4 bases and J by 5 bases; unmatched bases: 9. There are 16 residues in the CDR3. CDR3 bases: TGTGCCAGCAGTTGGACACTAGCGGGGTTAGTAGATACGCAGTATTTT. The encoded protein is CASSWTLAGLVDTQYF.

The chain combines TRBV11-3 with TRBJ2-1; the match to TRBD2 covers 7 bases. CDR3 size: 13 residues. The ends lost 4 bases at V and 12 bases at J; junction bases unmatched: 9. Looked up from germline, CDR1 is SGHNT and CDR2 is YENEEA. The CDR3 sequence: CASSSAGDPRQFF. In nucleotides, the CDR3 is TGTGCCAGCAGCTCCGCGGGGGACCCAAGGCAGTTCTTC.

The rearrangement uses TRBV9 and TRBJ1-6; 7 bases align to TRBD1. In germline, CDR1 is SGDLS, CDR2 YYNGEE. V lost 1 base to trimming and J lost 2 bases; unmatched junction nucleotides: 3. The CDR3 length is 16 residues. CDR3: CASSVQGDPYNSPLHF. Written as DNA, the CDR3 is TGTGCCAGCAGCGTACAGGGGGACCCCTATAATTCACCCCTCCACTTT. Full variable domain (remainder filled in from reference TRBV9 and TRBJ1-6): DSGVTQTPKHLITATGQRVTLRCSPRSGDLSVYWYQQSLDQGLQFLIQYYNGEERAKGNILERFSAQQFPDLHSELNLSSLELGDSALYFCASSVQGDPYNSPLHFGNGTRLTVT.

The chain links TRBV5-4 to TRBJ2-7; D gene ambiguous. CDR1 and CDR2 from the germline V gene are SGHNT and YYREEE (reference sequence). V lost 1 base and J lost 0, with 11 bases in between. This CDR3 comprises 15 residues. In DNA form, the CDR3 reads TGTGCCAGCAGCTTGCGGCTCAGGTACTCCTACGAGCAGTACTTC. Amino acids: CASSLRLRYSYEQYF.

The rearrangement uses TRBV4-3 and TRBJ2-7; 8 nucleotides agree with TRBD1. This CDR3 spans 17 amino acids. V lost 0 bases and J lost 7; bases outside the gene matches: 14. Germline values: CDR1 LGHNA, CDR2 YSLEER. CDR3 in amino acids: CASSQDYAGTGRWEQYF. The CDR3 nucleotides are TGCGCCAGCAGCCAAGATTATGCCGGGACAGGACGCTGGGAGCAGTACTTC.

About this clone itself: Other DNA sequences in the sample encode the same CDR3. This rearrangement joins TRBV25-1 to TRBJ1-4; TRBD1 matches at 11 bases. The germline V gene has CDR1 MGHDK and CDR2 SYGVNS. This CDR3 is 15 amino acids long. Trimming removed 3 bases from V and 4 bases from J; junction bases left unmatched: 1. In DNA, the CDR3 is TGTGCCAGCAGTGAGGACAGGGGGCTTAATGAAAAACTGTTTTTT. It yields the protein CASSEDRGLNEKLFF.

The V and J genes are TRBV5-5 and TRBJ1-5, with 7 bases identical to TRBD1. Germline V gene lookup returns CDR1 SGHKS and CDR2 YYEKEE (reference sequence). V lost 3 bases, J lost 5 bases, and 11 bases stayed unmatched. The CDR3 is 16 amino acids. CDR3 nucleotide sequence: TGTGCCAGCAGCTCAACTCCGACAGGGACCGATCAGCCCCAGCATTTT. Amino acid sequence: CASSSTPTGTDQPQHF.

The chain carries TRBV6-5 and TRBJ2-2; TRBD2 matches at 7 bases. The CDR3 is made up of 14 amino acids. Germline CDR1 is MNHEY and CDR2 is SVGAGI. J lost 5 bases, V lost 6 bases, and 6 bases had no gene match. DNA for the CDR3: TGTGCCAGCAGCCCGGGACTAAGGACCGGGGAGCTGTTTTTT. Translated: CASSPGLRTGELFF.

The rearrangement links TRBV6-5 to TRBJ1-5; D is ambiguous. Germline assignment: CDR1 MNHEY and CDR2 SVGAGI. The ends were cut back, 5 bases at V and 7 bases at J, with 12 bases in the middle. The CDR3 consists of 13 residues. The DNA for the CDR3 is TGTGCCAGCAGTACCCCGCCGGGACAGCCCCAGCATTTT. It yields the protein CASSTPPGQPQHF.

The CDR3 nucleotides are TGTGCCAGCAGTGACCCCGGGACAGGGAACTATGGCTACACCTTC. Protein sequence: CASSDPGTGNYGYTF. The rearrangement joins TRBV6-1 to TRBJ1-2, with 9 bases fitting TRBD1. This CDR3 has 15 amino acids. Per germline, CDR1 MNHNS and CDR2 SASEGT. Trimming removed 3 bases from V and 2 bases from J; junction bases left unmatched: 4.

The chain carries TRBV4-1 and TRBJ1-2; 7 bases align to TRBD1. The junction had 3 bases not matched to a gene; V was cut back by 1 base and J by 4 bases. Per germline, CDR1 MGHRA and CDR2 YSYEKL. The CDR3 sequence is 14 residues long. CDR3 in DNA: TGCGCCAGCAGCCAAGCTGGGACAGCCTATGGCTACACCTTC. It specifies CASSQAGTAYGYTF.

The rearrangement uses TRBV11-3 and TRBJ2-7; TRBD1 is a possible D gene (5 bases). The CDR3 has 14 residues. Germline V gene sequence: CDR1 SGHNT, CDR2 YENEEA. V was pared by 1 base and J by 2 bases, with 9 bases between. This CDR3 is CASSLGQQTYEQYF. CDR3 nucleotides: TGTGCCAGCAGCTTAGGACAGCAAACCTACGAGCAGTACTTC.

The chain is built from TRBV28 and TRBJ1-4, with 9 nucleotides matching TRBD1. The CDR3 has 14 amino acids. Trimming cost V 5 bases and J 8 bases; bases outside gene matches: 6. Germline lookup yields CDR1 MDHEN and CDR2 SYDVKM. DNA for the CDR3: TGTGCCAGCAGTGTAACAGGGGGCGGCGAAAAACTGTTTTTT. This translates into CASSVTGGGEKLFF.

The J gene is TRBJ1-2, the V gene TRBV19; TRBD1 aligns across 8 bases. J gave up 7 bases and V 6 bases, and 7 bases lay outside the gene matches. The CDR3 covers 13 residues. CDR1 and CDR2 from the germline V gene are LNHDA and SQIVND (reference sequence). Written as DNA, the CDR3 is TGTGCCAGTAGCATTGGGACAGGAGGTGGCTACACCTTC. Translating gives CASSIGTGGGYTF.

The CDR3 DNA is TGTGCCAGCACCGCGACTAGCGGGAGTTTCTACGAGCAGTACTTC. This encodes CASTATSGSFYEQYF. The J gene is TRBJ2-7, the V gene TRBV6-5; 12 nucleotides line up with TRBD2. The CDR3 covers 15 residues. CDR1 is MNHEY, CDR2 SVGAGI, per germline. Losses at the gene ends were 7 bases for V and 3 bases for J; bases not matched to a gene: 7.

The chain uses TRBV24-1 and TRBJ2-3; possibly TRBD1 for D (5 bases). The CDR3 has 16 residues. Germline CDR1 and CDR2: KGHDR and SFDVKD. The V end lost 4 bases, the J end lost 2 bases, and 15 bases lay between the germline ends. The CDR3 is CATSDPTDPATDTQYF. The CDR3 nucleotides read TGTGCCACCAGTGACCCGACAGATCCAGCCACAGATACGCAGTATTTT.

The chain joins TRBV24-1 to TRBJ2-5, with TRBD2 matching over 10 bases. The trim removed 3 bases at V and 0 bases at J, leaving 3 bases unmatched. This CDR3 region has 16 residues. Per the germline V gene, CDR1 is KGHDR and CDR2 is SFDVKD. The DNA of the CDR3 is TGTGCCACCAGTGATGCGACTAGCGGGTACCAAGAGACCCAGTACTTC. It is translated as CATSDATSGYQETQYF.

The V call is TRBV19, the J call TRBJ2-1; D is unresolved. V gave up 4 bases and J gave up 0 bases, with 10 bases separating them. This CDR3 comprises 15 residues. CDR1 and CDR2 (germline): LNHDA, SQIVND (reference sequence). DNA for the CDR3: TGTGCCAGTAGTAGCGGCCTTAGCTCCTACAATGAGCAGTTCTTC. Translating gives CASSSGLSSYNEQFF. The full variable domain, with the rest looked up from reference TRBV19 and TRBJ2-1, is DGGITQSPKYLFRKEGQNVTLSCEQNLNHDAMYWYRQDPGQGLRLIYYSQIVNDFQKGDIAEGYSVSREKKESFPLTVTSAQKNPTAFYLCASSSGLSSYNEQFFGPGTRLTVL.

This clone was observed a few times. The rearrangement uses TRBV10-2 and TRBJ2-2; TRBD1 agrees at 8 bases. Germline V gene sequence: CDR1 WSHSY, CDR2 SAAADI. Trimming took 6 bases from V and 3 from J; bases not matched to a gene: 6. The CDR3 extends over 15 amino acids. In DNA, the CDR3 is TGCGCCAGCAGGGTGACAGGGGACCACACCGGGGAGCTGTTTTTT. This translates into CASRVTGDHTGELFF.

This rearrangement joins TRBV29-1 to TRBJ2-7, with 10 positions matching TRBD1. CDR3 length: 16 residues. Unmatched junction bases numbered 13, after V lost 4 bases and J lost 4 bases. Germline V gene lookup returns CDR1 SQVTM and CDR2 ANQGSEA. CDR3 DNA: TGCAGCGTTGCCTCCCGAGGGGACAGGGGTGGTTACGAGCAGTACTTC. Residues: CSVASRGDRGGYEQYF.

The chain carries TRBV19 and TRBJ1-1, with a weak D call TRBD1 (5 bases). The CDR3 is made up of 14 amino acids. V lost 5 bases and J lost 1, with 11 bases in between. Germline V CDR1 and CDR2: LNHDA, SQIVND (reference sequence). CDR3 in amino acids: CASSPGGSNTEAFF. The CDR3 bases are TGTGCCAGTAGTCCCGGGGGTTCGAACACTGAAGCTTTCTTT.

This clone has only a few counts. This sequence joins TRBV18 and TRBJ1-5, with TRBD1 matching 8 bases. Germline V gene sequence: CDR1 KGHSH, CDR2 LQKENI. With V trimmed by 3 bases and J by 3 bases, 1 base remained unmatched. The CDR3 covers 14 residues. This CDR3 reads CASSPDRVNQPQHF. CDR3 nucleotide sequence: TGTGCCAGCTCACCGGACAGGGTCAATCAGCCCCAGCATTTT.

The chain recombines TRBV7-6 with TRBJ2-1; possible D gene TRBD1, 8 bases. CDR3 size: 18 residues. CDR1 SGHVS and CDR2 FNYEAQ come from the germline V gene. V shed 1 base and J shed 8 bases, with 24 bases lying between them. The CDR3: CASSLVTLATGGVDEQFF. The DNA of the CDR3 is TGTGCCAGCAGCTTAGTCACTCTCGCTACAGGGGGGGTGGATGAGCAGTTCTTC.